This T cell receptor beta chain was sequenced in a study of blood T cells in healthy people across ages. Study summary: Per every two T cells, about one barcoded beta molecule was captured by template switching.

A sample-barcoded 5' primer and a J-beta primer mix were used in a second PCR of roughly 7 to 11 cycles. TCRdb processed the 5' RACE reads anew with MiXCR; each CDR3 protein has one entry. The table shows 700,000 to 850,000 distinct CDR3 sequences, with roughly 50% occurring only once. CDR1 and CDR2 from the germline V gene are MNHNS and SASEGT. This CDR3 is built from 14 residues. The chain couples TRBV6-1 to TRBJ2-4; TRBD2 is a possible D gene (6 bases). The end of the DNA aligns better with TRBJ2-7, so the J call may be wrong. The receptor was isolated from an elderly man in good health. The sample comprised blood. As DNA, the CDR3 is TGTGCCAGCAGTGTTGCGGGGCTGGACTACGAGCAGTACTTC. Translation gives CASSVAGLDYEQYF.